This TCR beta chain stems from a study of a mutant IDH1 vaccine in newly diagnosed glioma. Details on this clone: Its matching antigen is unknown.

With 5 bases removed from V and 4 bases from J, the gap between germline ends came to 11 bases. The CDR3 loop spans 13 amino acids. Germline CDR1 and CDR2: MNHNY and SVGAGI (reference sequence). Using immunoSEQ multiplex PCR, the repertoire was profiled, and TCRdb retains in-frame clones only, with some absent. The sample has 25,000 to 30,000 clones; about 90% are singletons. The study, taken as a whole, reports: There were vaccine-induced immune responses in roughly 95% of the patients.

Regarding time point: week 5, during vaccination. The study gave 300 ug of mutant IDH1 20-mer peptide per vaccine dose, with topical imiquimod. New IDH1-mutant, ATRX-lost WHO grade 3 or 4 astrocytomas occurred in donors. The specimen was peripheral blood mononuclear cells (PBMCs), collected from a glioma patient whose treatment included an IDH1 peptide vaccine. This chain links TRBV6-6 with TRBJ1-1, with D perhaps matching TRBD1 (5 bases). The receptor was derived from a woman between 40 and 55 years old with glioma. Some clones in this sample may be carry-over from other donors' samples. This CDR3 is CASSDVGRTEAFF. The DNA for the CDR3 is TGTGCCAGCAGTGATGTGGGACGCACTGAAGCTTTCTTT.